Following are 24 T cell receptor beta chains from one sample sequenced in a study of immune evolution from preneoplasia to lung adenocarcinoma. Using immunoSEQ multiplex PCR, the repertoire was profiled, and TCRdb retains in-frame clones only, with some absent. The table records roughly 11,000 clones, 82% of them present only once. The specimen was FFPE minimally invasive lung adenocarcinoma tissue. The receptors derive from a person aged 70 to 85 with lung adenocarcinoma.

V is TRBV9 and J is TRBJ2-4; TRBD2 matches 16 bases. The V gene end was trimmed by 0 bases and the J gene end by 1 base; junction bases not matched to a gene: 13. Germline loops: CDR1 SGDLS, CDR2 YYNGEE. This CDR3 is 22 amino acids long. CDR3 loop: CASSVAEGGGLAGGEAKNIQYF. CDR3 sequence (DNA): TGTGCCAGCAGCGTAGCTGAGGGGGGGGGACTAGCGGGAGGGGAGGCCAAAAACATTCAGTACTTC.

This clone was recorded a few times. The J gene is TRBJ1-1, the V gene TRBV6-5; the D is unclear. Trimming took off 6 bases at V and 5 bases at J, with 7 bases between the two ends. The CDR3 covers 11 residues. Germline V gene sequence: CDR1 MNHEY, CDR2 SVGAGI. Written as DNA, the CDR3 is TGTGCCAGCAGCAACCCAACTGAAGCTTTCTTT. This codes for CASSNPTEAFF.

Only one count was recorded for this clone. The genes are TRBV20-1 and TRBJ2-3, with 9 bases that match TRBD2. V shed 6 bases and J 10 bases; nucleotides not matched to a gene: 2. The CDR3 has 10 residues. CDR1 is DFQATT and CDR2 is SNEGSKA in the germline V gene (reference sequence). CDR3 in amino acids: CSALAGAQYF. In nucleotides, the CDR3 is TGCAGTGCGTTAGCGGGGGCGCAGTATTTT.

On this clone: Its ends do not fully match the called genes, so a read error is possible. The J gene is TRBJ2-5, the V gene TRBV7-8, with D uncertain. The germline CDR1 and CDR2 sequences are SGHVS and FQNEAQ. This CDR3 has 13 amino acids. The CDR3 bases are TGTACCAGCAGCTTAGTTTTCAGAGAGACCCAGTACTTC. It specifies CTSSLVFRETQYF.

The chain combines TRBV5-1 with TRBJ1-5; 8 bases agree with TRBD1. CDR1 SGHRS and CDR2 YFSETQ come from the germline V gene. After removal of 4 bases from V and 3 bases from J, the junction contained 3 bases not matched to a gene. The CDR3 loop spans 14 amino acids. The CDR3 sequence is CASSPGQANQPQHF. The DNA for the CDR3 is TGCGCCAGCAGCCCGGGACAGGCCAATCAGCCCCAGCATTTT.

The chain has TRBV11-2 and TRBJ2-3, with D unresolved. This CDR3 spans 16 amino acids. Germline-derived CDR1 and CDR2 are SGHAT and FQNNGV. The germline V and J ends were trimmed by 0 bases and 8 bases, with 18 bases remaining between them. CDR3 amino acids: CASSLDRAHPTSTQYF. The CDR3 DNA is TGTGCCAGCAGCTTAGATCGGGCCCACCCAACCAGTACGCAGTATTTT.

J is TRBJ2-2 and V is TRBV7-3, with D unclear. CDR1 SGHTA and CDR2 FQGTGA come from the germline V gene. The ends were cut back, 6 bases at V and 5 bases at J, with 10 bases in the middle. This CDR3 region has 13 residues. CDR3 DNA sequence: TGTGCCAGCAGTCCCTCTCTAACCGGGGAGCTGTTTTTT. It is translated as CASSPSLTGELFF. The complete variable domain, with remaining parts taken from reference TRBV7-3 and TRBJ2-2, reads GAGVSQTPSNKVTEKGKYVELRCDPISGHTALYWYRQSLGQGPEFLIYFQGTGAADDSGLPNDRFFAVRPEGSVSTLKIQRTERGDSAVYLCASSPSLTGELFFGEGSRLTVL.

The V gene is TRBV29-1, the J gene TRBJ2-1; 8 nucleotides match TRBD2. The V gene's germline CDR1 is SQVTM and CDR2 ANQGSEA. This CDR3 has 13 residues. V lost 6 bases to trimming and J lost 6 bases; unmatched junction nucleotides: 7. The CDR3 DNA reads TGCAGCGTGATTCCGGGAGGGGGCAATGAGCAGTTCTTC. It specifies CSVIPGGGNEQFF.

The chain links TRBV7-2 to TRBJ1-5; 7 positions agree with TRBD1. The CDR3 is made up of 15 amino acids. Germline-derived CDR1 and CDR2 are SGHTA and FQGNSA. V was pared by 1 base and J by 4 bases, with 4 bases of the junction left unmatched. CDR3 in DNA: TGTGCCAGCAGCTTAGTCCCGGGACAGAATCAGCCCCAGCATTTT. Amino acids: CASSLVPGQNQPQHF. The full variable domain, in which reference TRBV7-2 and TRBJ1-5 provide the parts outside the CDR3, is GAGVSQSPSNKVTEKGKDVELRCDPISGHTALYWYRQSLGQGLEFLIYFQGNSAPDKSGLPSDRFSAERTGGSVSTLTIQRTQQEDSAVYLCASSLVPGQNQPQHFGDGTRLSIL.

The V gene is TRBV19, the J gene TRBJ2-5; D perhaps matches TRBD1 (5 bases). Deletions cut 2 bases from V and 1 base from J, with 11 bases between. The length of the CDR3 is 15 residues. Per germline, CDR1 LNHDA and CDR2 SQIVND (reference sequence). CDR3: CASSINPGPQETQYF. CDR3 coding DNA: TGTGCCAGTAGTATAAATCCAGGGCCCCAAGAGACCCAGTACTTC.

The chain employs TRBV19 and TRBJ2-7, with D maybe TRBD1 (5 bases). Per germline, CDR1 LNHDA and CDR2 SQIVND (reference sequence). The CDR3 is 13 amino acids. Between the trimmed V and J ends, which lost 8 bases and 4 bases, there was a span of 15 bases. CDR3 protein: CASQQETPYEQYF. The CDR3 nucleotides are TGTGCCAGTCAACAGGAAACTCCTTACGAGCAGTACTTC.

The chain uses TRBV28 and TRBJ1-1, with D maybe TRBD1 (5 bases). Trimming cost V 4 bases and J 6 bases, with 15 bases left between them. The CDR3 extends over 14 amino acids. The V gene's germline CDR1 is MDHEN and CDR2 SYDVKM. CDR3 DNA sequence: TGTGCCAGCAGTTCCGTCGGGACCCCGCCTGAAGCTTTCTTT. It is translated as CASSSVGTPPEAFF. The full variable domain, in which reference TRBV28 and TRBJ1-1 provide the parts outside the CDR3, is DVKVTQSSRYLVKRTGEKVFLECVQDMDHENMFWYRQDPGLGLRLIYFSYDVKMKEKGDIPEGYSVSREKKERFSLILESASTNQTSMYLCASSSVGTPPEAFFGQGTRLTVV.

The CDR3 region has the DNA TGCGCCAGCAGCTTGTCGACATCAGGGGGCGGAGAGACCCAGTACTTC. Its translation: CASSLSTSGGGETQYF. The chain couples TRBV5-1 to TRBJ2-5; 8 nucleotides line up with TRBD1. The V gene's germline CDR1 is SGHRS and CDR2 YFSETQ. The trim removed 1 base at V and 4 bases at J, leaving 9 bases unmatched. The CDR3 has 16 residues.

The chain is built from TRBV18 and TRBJ1-2; TRBD1 matches 7 bases. Losses at the gene ends were 4 bases for V and 2 bases for J; bases not matched to a gene: 1. The CDR3 has 13 residues. CDR1 KGHSH and CDR2 LQKENI come from the germline V gene. The DNA of the CDR3 is TGTGCCAGCTCACAGACAGGGAACTATGGCTACACCTTC. It is translated as CASSQTGNYGYTF.

The gene calls are TRBV5-1 and TRBJ1-1; weak D call: TRBD1 (5 bases). V dropped 6 bases and J dropped 3 bases, with 15 bases sitting between them. CDR3 length equals 14 residues. CDR1 and CDR2 (germline): SGHRS, YFSETQ. The CDR3 sequence is CASTDGGGDTEAFF. The CDR3 nucleotides read TGCGCCAGCACCGACGGCGGGGGGGACACTGAAGCTTTCTTT.

The chain has TRBV9 and TRBJ2-1, with D possibly being TRBD1 or TRBD2 (5 bases each). The CDR3 consists of 12 residues. The V end was cut by 5 bases, the J end by 9 bases, with 12 bases between. Germline CDR1 SGDLS, CDR2 YYNGEE. As DNA, the CDR3 is TGTGCCAGCAGTGAAGTGGGACGTGAGCAGTTCTTC. It specifies CASSEVGREQFF. The complete variable domain, with remaining parts taken from reference TRBV9 and TRBJ2-1, reads DSGVTQTPKHLITATGQRVTLRCSPRSGDLSVYWYQQSLDQGLQFLIQYYNGEERAKGNILERFSAQQFPDLHSELNLSSLELGDSALYFCASSEVGREQFFGPGTRLTVL.

The chain joins TRBV5-4 to TRBJ2-5; TRBD2 matches 8 bases. CDR1 and CDR2 from the germline V gene are SGHNT and YYREEE (reference sequence). The CDR3 totals 16 residues. Losses at the gene ends were 0 bases for V and 2 bases for J; bases not matched to a gene: 6. CDR3 in DNA: TGTGCCAGCAGCTTGGCCGGGGCGGGGGGACAAGAGACCCAGTACTTC. This codes for CASSLAGAGGQETQYF.

The rearrangement links TRBV19 to TRBJ2-2; 9 bases align to TRBD2. CDR1 and CDR2 from the germline V gene are LNHDA and SQIVND (reference sequence). The trim removed 2 bases at V and 2 bases at J, leaving 3 bases unmatched. There are 16 residues in the CDR3. DNA for the CDR3: TGTGCCAGTAGTATAACTAGCGGGCGAAACACCGGGGAGCTGTTTTTT. Its translation: CASSITSGRNTGELFF.

The chain carries TRBV6-5 and TRBJ2-5; TRBD2 matches 12 bases. With 5 bases clipped from V and 5 bases from J, the junction kept 6 bases outside the gene matches. CDR1 is MNHEY, CDR2 SVGAGI, per germline. The CDR3 extends over 15 amino acids. As DNA, the CDR3 is TGTGCCAGCAGTCCTCTAGCGGGAGGGGAGGAGACCCAGTACTTC. It translates to CASSPLAGGEETQYF.

The CDR3 DNA sequence: TGTGCCAGCAGCCAAGGGGGGGGCCTTTACGAGCAGTACTTC. This translates into CASSQGGGLYEQYF. The J gene is TRBJ2-7, the V gene TRBV5-5; D may be TRBD2 (7 bases). In germline, CDR1 is SGHKS, CDR2 YYEKEE (reference sequence). This CDR3 has 14 amino acids. V lost 4 bases, J lost 4 bases, and 15 bases lay in between. Drawing the rest from reference TRBV5-5 and TRBJ2-7, the complete variable domain is DAGVTQSPTHLIKTRGQQVTLRCSPISGHKSVSWYQQVLGQGPQFIFQYYEKEERGRGNFPDRFSARQFPNYSSELNVNALLLGDSALYLCASSQGGGLYEQYFGPGTRLTVT.

This chain joins TRBV7-9 and TRBJ2-1; tentative D call: TRBD2 (6 bases). Trimming cost V 6 bases and J 0 bases, with 12 bases left between them. The CDR3 has 15 amino acids. CDR1 is SEHNR, CDR2 FQNEAQ, per germline (reference sequence). The CDR3, as DNA: TGTGCCAGCAGTCGTAGCGGAGGCTCCTACAATGAGCAGTTCTTC. It specifies CASSRSGGSYNEQFF.

The rearrangement uses TRBV5-1 and TRBJ1-2, with D unclear. Germline V lookup: CDR1 SGHRS, CDR2 YFSETQ. Trimming pared 5 bases from V and 6 bases from J, leaving 11 bases between. This CDR3 has 12 amino acids. The CDR3 region is CASRERLDGYTF. CDR3 DNA sequence: TGCGCCAGCAGAGAGAGGTTGGATGGCTACACCTTC.

V gene TRBV4-1 combines with J gene TRBJ2-7, with 9 bases matching TRBD2. The CDR3 covers 15 residues. CDR1 is MGHRA and CDR2 is YSYEKL in the germline V gene. V was clipped by 4 bases and J by 4 bases; unmatched bases: 8. The CDR3 coding sequence is TGCGCCAGCAGCCTCATAGCGGGAGCAGGATACGAGCAGTACTTC. It is translated as CASSLIAGAGYEQYF.

The chain couples TRBV7-9 to TRBJ2-2, with no clear D. The CDR3 covers 14 residues. V dropped 5 bases and J dropped 4 bases, with 11 bases sitting between them. Germline V CDR1 and CDR2: SEHNR, FQNEAQ (reference sequence). This chain's CDR3 is CASSPLVGTGELFF. CDR3 coding DNA: TGTGCCAGCAGCCCCCTAGTGGGCACCGGGGAGCTGTTTTTT.